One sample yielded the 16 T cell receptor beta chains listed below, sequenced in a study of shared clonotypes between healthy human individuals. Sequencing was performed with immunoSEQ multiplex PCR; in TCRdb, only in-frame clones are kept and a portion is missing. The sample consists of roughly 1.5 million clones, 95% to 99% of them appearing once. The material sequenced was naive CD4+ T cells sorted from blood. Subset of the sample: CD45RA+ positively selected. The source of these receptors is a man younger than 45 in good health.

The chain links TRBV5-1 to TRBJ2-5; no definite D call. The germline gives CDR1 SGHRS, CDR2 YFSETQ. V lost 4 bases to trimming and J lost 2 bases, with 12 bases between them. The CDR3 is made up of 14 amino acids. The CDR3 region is CASSRVQEQETQYF. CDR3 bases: TGCGCCAGCAGCCGGGTCCAAGAGCAAGAGACCCAGTACTTC.

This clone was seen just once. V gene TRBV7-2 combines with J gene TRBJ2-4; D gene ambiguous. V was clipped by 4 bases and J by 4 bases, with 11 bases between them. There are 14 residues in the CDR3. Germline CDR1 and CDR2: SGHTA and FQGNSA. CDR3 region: CASSSRPPKNIQYF. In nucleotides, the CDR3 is TGTGCCAGCAGCTCCCGTCCACCTAAAAACATTCAGTACTTC.

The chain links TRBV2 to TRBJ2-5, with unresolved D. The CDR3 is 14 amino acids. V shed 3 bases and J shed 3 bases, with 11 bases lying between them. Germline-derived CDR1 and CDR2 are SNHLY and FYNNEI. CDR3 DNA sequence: TGTGCCAGCAGTGAGGGCAGGACCAAAGAGACCCAGTACTTC. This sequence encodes CASSEGRTKETQYF.

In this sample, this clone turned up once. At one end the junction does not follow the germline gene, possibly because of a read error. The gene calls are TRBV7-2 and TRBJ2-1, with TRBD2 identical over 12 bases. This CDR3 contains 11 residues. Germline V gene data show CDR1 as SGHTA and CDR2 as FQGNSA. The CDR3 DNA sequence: TGTGCCAGCAGCTCCTCTAGCGGGAGGGTCTTC. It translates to CASSSSSGRVF.

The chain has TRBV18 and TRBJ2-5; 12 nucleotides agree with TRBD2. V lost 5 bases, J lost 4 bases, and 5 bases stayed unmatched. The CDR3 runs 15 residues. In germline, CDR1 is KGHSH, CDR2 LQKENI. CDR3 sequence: CASSALAGGRETQYF. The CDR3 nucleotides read TGTGCCAGCTCAGCCCTAGCGGGAGGGAGAGAGACCCAGTACTTC.

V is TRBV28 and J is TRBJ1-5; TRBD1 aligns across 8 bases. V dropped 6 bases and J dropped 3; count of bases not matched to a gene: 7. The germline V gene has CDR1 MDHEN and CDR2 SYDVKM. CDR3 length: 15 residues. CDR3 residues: CASRSQGAINQPQHF. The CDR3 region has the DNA TGTGCCAGCAGGTCCCAGGGGGCAATCAATCAGCCCCAGCATTTT.

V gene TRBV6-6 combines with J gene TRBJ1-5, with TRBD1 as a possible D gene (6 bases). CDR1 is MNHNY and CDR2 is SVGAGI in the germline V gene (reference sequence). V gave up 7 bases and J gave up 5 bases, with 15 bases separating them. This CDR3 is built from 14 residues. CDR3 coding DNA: TGTGCCAGCATGGGGTTGACAGGAGATCAGCCCCAGCATTTT. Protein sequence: CASMGLTGDQPQHF.

CDR3 DNA: TGTGCCAGTAGTATGGGCGCGGGGGACTACAATGAGCAGTTCTTC. Protein: CASSMGAGDYNEQFF. This rearrangement joins TRBV19 to TRBJ2-1; TRBD2 agrees at 7 bases. This CDR3 region has 15 residues. With V trimmed by 3 bases and J by 3 bases, 5 bases remained unmatched. CDR1 and CDR2 (germline): LNHDA, SQIVND (reference sequence).

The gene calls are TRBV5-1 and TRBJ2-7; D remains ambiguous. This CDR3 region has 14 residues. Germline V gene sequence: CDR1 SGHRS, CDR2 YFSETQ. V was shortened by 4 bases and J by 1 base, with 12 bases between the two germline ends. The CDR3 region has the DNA TGCGCCAGCAGCCAAAGCCGATTATCCTACGAGCAGTACTTC. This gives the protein CASSQSRLSYEQYF.

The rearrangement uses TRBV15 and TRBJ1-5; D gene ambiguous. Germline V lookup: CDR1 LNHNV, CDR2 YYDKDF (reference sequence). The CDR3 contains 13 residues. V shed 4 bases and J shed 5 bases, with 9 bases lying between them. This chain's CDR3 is CATSTPFYQPQHF. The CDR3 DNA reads TGTGCCACCAGCACCCCATTTTATCAGCCCCAGCATTTT.

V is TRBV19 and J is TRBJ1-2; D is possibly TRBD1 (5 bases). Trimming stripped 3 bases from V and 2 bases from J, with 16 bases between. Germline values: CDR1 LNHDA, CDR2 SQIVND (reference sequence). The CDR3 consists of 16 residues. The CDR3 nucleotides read TGTGCCAGTAGTATGGCCCCATGGGGGTTGAACTATGGCTACACCTTC. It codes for CASSMAPWGLNYGYTF. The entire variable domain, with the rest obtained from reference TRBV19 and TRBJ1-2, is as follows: DGGITQSPKYLFRKEGQNVTLSCEQNLNHDAMYWYRQDPGQGLRLIYYSQIVNDFQKGDIAEGYSVSREKKESFPLTVTSAQKNPTAFYLCASSMAPWGLNYGYTFGSGTRLTVV.

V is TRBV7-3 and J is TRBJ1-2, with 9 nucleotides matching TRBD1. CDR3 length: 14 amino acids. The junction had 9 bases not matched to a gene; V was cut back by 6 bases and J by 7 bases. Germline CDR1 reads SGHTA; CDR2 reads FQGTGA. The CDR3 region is CASSPTGGFRGYTF. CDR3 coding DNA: TGTGCCAGCAGTCCCACAGGGGGCTTTCGTGGCTACACCTTC.

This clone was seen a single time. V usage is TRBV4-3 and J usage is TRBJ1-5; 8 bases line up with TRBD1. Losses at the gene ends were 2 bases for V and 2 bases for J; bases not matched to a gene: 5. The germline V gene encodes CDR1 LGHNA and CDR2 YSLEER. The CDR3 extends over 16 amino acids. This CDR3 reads CASSQPTGVGNQPQHF. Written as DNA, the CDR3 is TGCGCCAGCAGCCAACCGACAGGGGTTGGCAATCAGCCCCAGCATTTT.

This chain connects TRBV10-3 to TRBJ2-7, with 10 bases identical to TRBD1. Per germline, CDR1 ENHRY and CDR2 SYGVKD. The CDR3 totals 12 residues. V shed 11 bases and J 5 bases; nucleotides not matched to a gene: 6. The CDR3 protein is CASGTGDHEQYF. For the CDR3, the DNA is TGTGCCTCGGGGACAGGGGACCACGAGCAGTACTTC.

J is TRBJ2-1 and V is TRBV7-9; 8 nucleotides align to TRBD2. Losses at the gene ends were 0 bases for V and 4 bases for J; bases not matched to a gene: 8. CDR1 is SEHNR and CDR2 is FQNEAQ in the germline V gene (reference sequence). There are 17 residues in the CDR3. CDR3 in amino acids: CASSLAGTSGTYNEQFF. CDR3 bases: TGTGCCAGCAGCTTAGCCGGTACTAGCGGAACGTACAATGAGCAGTTCTTC.

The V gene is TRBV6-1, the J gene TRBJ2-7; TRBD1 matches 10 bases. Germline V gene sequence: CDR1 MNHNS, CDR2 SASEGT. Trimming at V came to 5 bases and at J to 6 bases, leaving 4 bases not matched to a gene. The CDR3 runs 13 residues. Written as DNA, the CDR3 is TGTGCCAGCAGTAAAGACAGGGGGCGCGAGCAGTACTTC. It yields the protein CASSKDRGREQYF.